What follows describes a single T cell receptor beta chain. Its specificity is unknown. This sample was taken from a study of blood T cells in healthy people across ages. Study-level results: Expanded clonotype shifts may have been confounded, as the donors had an unknown CMV status.

Combining a sample-barcoded 5' primer with a J-beta primer mix, a second PCR ran for roughly 7 to 11 cycles. Each CDR3 protein gets one entry after TCRdb re-called the 5' RACE reads with MiXCR. The sample comprises approximately 1.5 million distinct CDR3 sequences, about 35% of which are singletons, and around 10% rests with the top ten. The germline CDR1 and CDR2 sequences are DFQATT and SNEGSKA (reference sequence). This CDR3 spans 12 amino acids. This chain joins TRBV20-1 and TRBJ2-4; D remains ambiguous. The sample comprised blood. This sequence was found in a woman under 40 in good health. CDR3 nucleotides: TGCAGCGGTGGGCTAGCCAAAAACATTCAGTACTTC. It specifies CSGGLAKNIQYF.